The clone carrying this TCR beta chain is labeled as medium-sized. Its antigen is undetermined. Libraries of TCR beta came from quantitative 5'-RACE with molecular barcodes. TCRdb reanalysed the 5' RACE reads using MiXCR and keeps one entry per CDR3 protein. The profile shows 85,000 to 100,000 distinct CDR3 sequences, about 8.8% of them singletons. The data are from a study of CD8 T cells in ankylosing spondylitis. Study findings and constraints: Peripheral blood held disease-linked clones only at relatively low frequency, and these were CD8+. Some motif variants were previously reported in reactive arthritis synovial fluid and blood. Seemingly characteristic of ankylosing spondylitis blood was a TCR beta motif consisting of roughly 8 highly homologous variants.

This CDR3 is built from 14 residues. V was pared by 5 bases and J by 2 bases, with 3 bases of the junction left unmatched. The V gene's germline CDR1 is MNHEY and CDR2 SVGAGI. The chain links TRBV6-5 to TRBJ2-1; 7 nucleotides line up with TRBD2. The sample was blood, either unsorted or a sorted T cell fraction (not recorded which). The sequence derives from a male donor with ankylosing spondylitis or in good health (not recorded which). CDR3 bases: TGTGCCAGCAGTAGACTAGCTACCTACAATGAGCAGTTCTTC. Its protein product is CASSRLATYNEQFF.